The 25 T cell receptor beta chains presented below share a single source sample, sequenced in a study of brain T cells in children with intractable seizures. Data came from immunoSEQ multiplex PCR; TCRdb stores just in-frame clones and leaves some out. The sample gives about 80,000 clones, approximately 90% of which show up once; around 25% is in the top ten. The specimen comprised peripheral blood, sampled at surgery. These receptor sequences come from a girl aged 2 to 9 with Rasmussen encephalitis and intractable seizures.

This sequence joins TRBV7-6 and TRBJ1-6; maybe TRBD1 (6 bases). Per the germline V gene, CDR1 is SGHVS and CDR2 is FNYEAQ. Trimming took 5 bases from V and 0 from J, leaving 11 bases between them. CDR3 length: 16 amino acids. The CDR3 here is CASSPGALSYNSPLHF. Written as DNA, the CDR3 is TGTGCCAGCAGCCCAGGGGCGCTCTCCTATAATTCACCCCTCCACTTT.

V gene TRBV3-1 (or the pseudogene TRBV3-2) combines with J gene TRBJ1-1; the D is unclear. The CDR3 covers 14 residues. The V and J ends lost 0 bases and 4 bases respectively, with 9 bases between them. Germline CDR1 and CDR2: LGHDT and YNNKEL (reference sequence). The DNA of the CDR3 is TGTGCCAGCAGCCAAGACCGGGGAGGCACTGAAGCTTTCTTT. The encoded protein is CASSQDRGGTEAFF.

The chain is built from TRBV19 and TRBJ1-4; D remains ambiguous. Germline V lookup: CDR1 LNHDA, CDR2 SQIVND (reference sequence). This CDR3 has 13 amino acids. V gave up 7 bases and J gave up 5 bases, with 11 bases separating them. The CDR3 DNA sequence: TGTGCCAGTATCGGGGTCTTAAATGAAAAACTGTTTTTT. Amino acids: CASIGVLNEKLFF.

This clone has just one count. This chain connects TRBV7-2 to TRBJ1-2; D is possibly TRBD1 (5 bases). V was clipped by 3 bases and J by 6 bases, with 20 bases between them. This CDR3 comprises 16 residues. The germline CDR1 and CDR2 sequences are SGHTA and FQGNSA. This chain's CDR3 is CASSFLGAFLGHGYTF. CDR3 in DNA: TGTGCCAGCAGCTTCCTCGGGGCCTTCCTCGGACATGGCTACACCTTC. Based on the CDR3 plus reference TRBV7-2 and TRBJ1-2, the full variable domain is GAGVSQSPSNKVTEKGKDVELRCDPISGHTALYWYRQSLGQGLEFLIYFQGNSAPDKSGLPSDRFSAERTGGSVSTLTIQRTQQEDSAVYLCASSFLGAFLGHGYTFGSGTRLTVV.

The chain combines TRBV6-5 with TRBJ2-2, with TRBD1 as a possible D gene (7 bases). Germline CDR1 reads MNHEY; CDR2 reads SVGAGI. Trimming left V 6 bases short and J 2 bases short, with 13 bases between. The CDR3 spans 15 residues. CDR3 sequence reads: CASSRGTVNTGELFF. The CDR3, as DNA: TGTGCCAGCAGCCGCGGGACAGTCAACACCGGGGAGCTGTTTTTT.

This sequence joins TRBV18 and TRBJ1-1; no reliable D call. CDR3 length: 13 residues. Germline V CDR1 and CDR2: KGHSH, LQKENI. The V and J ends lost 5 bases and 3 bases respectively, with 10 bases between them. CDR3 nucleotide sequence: TGTGCCAGCTCAGCCAATCGGGACACTGAAGCTTTCTTT. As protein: CASSANRDTEAFF.

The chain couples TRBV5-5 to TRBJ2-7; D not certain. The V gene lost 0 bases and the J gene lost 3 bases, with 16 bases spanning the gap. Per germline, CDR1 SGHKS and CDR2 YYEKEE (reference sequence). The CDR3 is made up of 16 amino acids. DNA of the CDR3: TGTGCCAGCAGCTTGGAGGTTAACGGACCGTTCTACGAGCAGTACTTC. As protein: CASSLEVNGPFYEQYF.

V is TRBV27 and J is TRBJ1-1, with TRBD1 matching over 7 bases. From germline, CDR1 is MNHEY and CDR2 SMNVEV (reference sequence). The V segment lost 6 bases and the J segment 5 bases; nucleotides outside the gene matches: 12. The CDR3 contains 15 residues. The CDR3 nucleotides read TGTGCCAGCAGCGCCTCCTTGACAGGGTTGACTGAAGCTTTCTTT. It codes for CASSASLTGLTEAFF.

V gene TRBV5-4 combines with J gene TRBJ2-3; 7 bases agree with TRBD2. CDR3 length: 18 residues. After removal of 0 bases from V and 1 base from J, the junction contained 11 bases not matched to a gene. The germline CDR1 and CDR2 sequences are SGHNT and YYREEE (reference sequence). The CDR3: CASSLEAWGGGGTDTQYF. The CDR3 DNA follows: TGTGCCAGCAGCTTGGAGGCTTGGGGGGGAGGAGGCACAGATACGCAGTATTTT.

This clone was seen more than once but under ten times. The CDR3 bases are TGTGCCAGCAGCTTAGTTCAACAGAACAATGAGCAGTTCTTC. Encoded protein: CASSLVQQNNEQFF. V is TRBV7-2 and J is TRBJ2-1; D gene ambiguous. Germline V gene sequence: CDR1 SGHTA, CDR2 FQGNSA. This CDR3 has 14 amino acids. V lost 1 base and J lost 5, with 9 bases in between.

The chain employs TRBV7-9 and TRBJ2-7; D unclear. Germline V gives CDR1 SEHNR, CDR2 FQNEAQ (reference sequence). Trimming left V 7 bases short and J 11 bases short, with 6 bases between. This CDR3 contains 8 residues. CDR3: CASTPEYF. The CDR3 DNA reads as TGTGCCAGCACTCCTGAGTACTTC. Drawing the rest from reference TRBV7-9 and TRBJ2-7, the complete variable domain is DTGVSQNPRHKITKRGQNVTFRCDPISEHNRLYWYRQTLGQGPEFLTYFQNEAQLEKSRLLSDRFSAERPKGSFSTLEIQRTEQGDSAMYLCASTPEYFGPGTRLTVT.

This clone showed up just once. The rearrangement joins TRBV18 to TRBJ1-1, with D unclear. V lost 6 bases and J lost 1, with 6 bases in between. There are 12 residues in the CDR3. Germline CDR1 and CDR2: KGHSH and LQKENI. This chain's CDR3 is CASSPTNTEAFF. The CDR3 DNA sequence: TGTGCCAGCTCGCCTACGAACACTGAAGCTTTCTTT.

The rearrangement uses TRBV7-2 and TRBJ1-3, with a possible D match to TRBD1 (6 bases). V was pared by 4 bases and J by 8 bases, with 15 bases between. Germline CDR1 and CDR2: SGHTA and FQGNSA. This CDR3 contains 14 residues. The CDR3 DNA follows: TGTGCCAGCAGCTGGGGGCAGGGTGCTTACACCATATATTTT. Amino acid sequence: CASSWGQGAYTIYF. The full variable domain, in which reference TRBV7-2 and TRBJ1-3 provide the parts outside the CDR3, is GAGVSQSPSNKVTEKGKDVELRCDPISGHTALYWYRQSLGQGLEFLIYFQGNSAPDKSGLPSDRFSAERTGGSVSTLTIQRTQQEDSAVYLCASSWGQGAYTIYFGEGSWLTVV.

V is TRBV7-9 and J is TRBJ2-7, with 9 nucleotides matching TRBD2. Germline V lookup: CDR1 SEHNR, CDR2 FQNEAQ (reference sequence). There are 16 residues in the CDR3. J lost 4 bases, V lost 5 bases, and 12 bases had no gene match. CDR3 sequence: CASSPPRGGARYEQYF. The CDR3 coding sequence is TGTGCCAGCAGCCCTCCTCGCGGGGGGGCAAGGTACGAGCAGTACTTC.

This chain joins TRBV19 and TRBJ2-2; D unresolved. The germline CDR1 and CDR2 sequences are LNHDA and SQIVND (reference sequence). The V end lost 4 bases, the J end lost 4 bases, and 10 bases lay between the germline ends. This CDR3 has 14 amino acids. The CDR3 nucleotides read TGTGCCAGTAGTAGTGCGGCGGTCACCGGGGAGCTGTTTTTT. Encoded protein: CASSSAAVTGELFF.

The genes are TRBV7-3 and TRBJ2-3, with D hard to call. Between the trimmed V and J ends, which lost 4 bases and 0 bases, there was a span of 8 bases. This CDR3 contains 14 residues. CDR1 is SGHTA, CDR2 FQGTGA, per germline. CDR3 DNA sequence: TGTGCCAGCAGCTCTGGACGGAGCACAGATACGCAGTATTTT. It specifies CASSSGRSTDTQYF. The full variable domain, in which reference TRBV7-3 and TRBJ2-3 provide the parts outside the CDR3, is GAGVSQTPSNKVTEKGKYVELRCDPISGHTALYWYRQSLGQGPEFLIYFQGTGAADDSGLPNDRFFAVRPEGSVSTLKIQRTERGDSAVYLCASSSGRSTDTQYFGPGTRLTVL.

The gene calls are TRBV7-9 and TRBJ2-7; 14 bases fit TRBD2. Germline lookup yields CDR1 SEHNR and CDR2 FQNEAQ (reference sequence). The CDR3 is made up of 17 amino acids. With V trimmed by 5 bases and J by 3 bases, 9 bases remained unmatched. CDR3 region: CASSPGRLAGGLYEQYF. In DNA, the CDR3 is TGTGCCAGCAGCCCTGGGAGACTAGCGGGGGGGCTCTACGAGCAGTACTTC. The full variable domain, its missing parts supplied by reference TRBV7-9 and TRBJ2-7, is DTGVSQNPRHKITKRGQNVTFRCDPISEHNRLYWYRQTLGQGPEFLTYFQNEAQLEKSRLLSDRFSAERPKGSFSTLEIQRTEQGDSAMYLCASSPGRLAGGLYEQYFGPGTRLTVT.

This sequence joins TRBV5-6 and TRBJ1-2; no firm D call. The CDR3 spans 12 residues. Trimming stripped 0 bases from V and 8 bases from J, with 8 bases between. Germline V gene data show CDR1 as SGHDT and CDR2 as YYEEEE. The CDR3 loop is CASSLEGPGYTF. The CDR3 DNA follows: TGTGCCAGCAGCTTGGAAGGGCCCGGCTACACCTTC.

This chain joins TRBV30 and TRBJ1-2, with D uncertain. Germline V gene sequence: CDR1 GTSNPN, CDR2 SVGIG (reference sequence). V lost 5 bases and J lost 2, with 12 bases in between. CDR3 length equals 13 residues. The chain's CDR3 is CAWDDGRNYGYTF. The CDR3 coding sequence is TGTGCCTGGGATGATGGACGGAACTATGGCTACACCTTC.

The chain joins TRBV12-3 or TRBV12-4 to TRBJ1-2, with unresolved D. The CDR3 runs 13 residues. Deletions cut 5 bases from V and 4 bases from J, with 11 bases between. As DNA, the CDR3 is TGTGCCAGCAGTCTGGACCGTTCCTATGGCTACACCTTC. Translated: CASSLDRSYGYTF.

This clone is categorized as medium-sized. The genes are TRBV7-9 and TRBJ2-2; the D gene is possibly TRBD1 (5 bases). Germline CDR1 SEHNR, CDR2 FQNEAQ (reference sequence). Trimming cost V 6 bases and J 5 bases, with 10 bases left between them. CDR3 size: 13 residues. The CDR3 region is CASRAKGTGELFF. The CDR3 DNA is TGTGCCAGCAGGGCGAAGGGGACCGGGGAGCTGTTTTTT.

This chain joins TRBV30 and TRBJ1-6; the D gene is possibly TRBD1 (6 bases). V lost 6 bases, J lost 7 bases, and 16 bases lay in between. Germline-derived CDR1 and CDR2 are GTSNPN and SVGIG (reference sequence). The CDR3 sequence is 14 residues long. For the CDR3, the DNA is TGTGCCTGCACGACGGGACATGGGAATTCACCCCTCCACTTT. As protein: CACTTGHGNSPLHF.

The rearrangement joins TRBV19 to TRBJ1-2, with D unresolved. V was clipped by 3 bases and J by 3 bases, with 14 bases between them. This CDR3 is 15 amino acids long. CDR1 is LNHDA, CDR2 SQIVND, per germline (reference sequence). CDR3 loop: CASSIPPGGYYGYTF. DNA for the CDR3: TGTGCCAGTAGTATTCCGCCCGGCGGATACTATGGCTACACCTTC.

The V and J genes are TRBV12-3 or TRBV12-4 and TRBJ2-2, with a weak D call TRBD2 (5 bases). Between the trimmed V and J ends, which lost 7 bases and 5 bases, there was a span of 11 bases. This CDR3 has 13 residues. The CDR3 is CASTPPGTGELFF. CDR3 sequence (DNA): TGTGCCAGCACCCCACCGGGGACCGGGGAGCTGTTTTTT.

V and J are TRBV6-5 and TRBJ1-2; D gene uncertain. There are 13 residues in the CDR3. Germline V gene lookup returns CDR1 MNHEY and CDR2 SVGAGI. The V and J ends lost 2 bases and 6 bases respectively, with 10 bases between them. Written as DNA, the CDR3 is TGTGCCAGCAGTTACAGGAGGAGAGATGGCTACACCTTC. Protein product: CASSYRRRDGYTF.